The entry below gives a single T cell receptor (beta chain) sequence along with its context. What it binds is unknown. The CDR3 loop spans 14 amino acids. V lost 4 bases to trimming and J lost 3 bases; unmatched junction nucleotides: 6. Germline V gives CDR1 SQVTM, CDR2 ANQGSEA. This sample is drawn from a study of CD8+ T cells in alopecia areata. Notes on the study in general: Resident alphabeta T cells of normal skin are also sequenced in scalp samples.

cDNA reverse transcribed from extracted RNA served as the sequencing template. The data were produced by immunoSEQ multiplex PCR, yet TCRdb's version contains in-frame clones alone and is incomplete. The table has around 190,000 clones, around 50% seen once. The chain recombines TRBV29-1 with TRBJ2-3; 8 positions agree with TRBD1. The sample consisted of CD8+ T cells sorted from blood. The sequence was obtained from a human donor in good health. The CDR3 sequence: CSVVAGGGTDTQYF. CDR3 coding DNA: TGCAGCGTTGTTGCAGGGGGCGGAACAGATACGCAGTATTTT.